These 8 T cell receptor beta chains came from one sample sequenced in a study of shared clonotypes between healthy human individuals. TCRdb's copy holds only in-frame clones and misses some; the assay was immunoSEQ multiplex PCR. This sample has approximately 510,000 clones, with about four fifths found just once. Sequencing input: PBMCs. All receptors come from a woman between 40 and 55 years old in good health. Some clones in this sample may be carry-over from other donors' samples.

The V gene is TRBV2, the J gene TRBJ1-5; no reliable D call. This CDR3 has 15 amino acids. CDR1 SNHLY and CDR2 FYNNEI come from the germline V gene. Between the trimmed V and J ends, which lost 5 bases and 0 bases, there was a span of 11 bases. The DNA of the CDR3 is TGTGCCAGCAGTCCTACAGCTTATAGCAATCAGCCCCAGCATTTT. Translating gives CASSPTAYSNQPQHF.

J is TRBJ1-5 and V is TRBV19; D is undetermined. Germline loops: CDR1 LNHDA, CDR2 SQIVND (reference sequence). The CDR3 contains 14 residues. Trimming pared 3 bases from V and 3 bases from J, leaving 9 bases between. The CDR3 bases are TGTGCCAGTAGTATTGCAGGCTACAATCAGCCCCAGCATTTT. This translates into CASSIAGYNQPQHF.

J is TRBJ1-5 and V is TRBV4-1; 9 nucleotides match TRBD1. CDR3 length equals 15 residues. Germline V lookup: CDR1 MGHRA, CDR2 YSYEKL. V lost 1 base, J lost 6 bases, and 4 bases stayed unmatched. CDR3: CASSQGDRELQPQHF. In DNA, the CDR3 is TGCGCCAGCAGCCAAGGGGACAGGGAGCTTCAGCCCCAGCATTTT.

This chain connects TRBV11-3 to TRBJ2-2; the match to TRBD1 covers 9 bases. Germline CDR1 reads SGHNT; CDR2 reads YENEEA. The junction had 4 bases not matched to a gene; V was cut back by 5 bases and J by 0 bases. There are 16 residues in the CDR3. The CDR3 sequence is CASSRDRASNTGELFF. In DNA form, the CDR3 reads TGTGCCAGCAGCCGGGACAGGGCTTCGAACACCGGGGAGCTGTTTTTT.

V gene TRBV2 combines with J gene TRBJ2-7, with TRBD1 matching over 7 bases. V was pared by 1 base and J by 4 bases, with 10 bases of the junction left unmatched. This CDR3 is built from 16 residues. Germline-derived CDR1 and CDR2 are SNHLY and FYNNEI. In nucleotides, the CDR3 is TGTGCCAGCAGTGAAGGACCAGGGACAGTGACATACGAGCAGTACTTC. As protein: CASSEGPGTVTYEQYF. The full variable domain, its missing parts supplied by reference TRBV2 and TRBJ2-7, is EPEVTQTPSHQVTQMGQEVILRCVPISNHLYFYWYRQILGQKVEFLVSFYNNEISEKSEIFDDQFSVERPDGSNFTLKIRSTKLEDSAMYFCASSEGPGTVTYEQYFGPGTRLTVT.

This clone was observed a few times. V is TRBV29-1 and J is TRBJ2-1; 13 bases map to TRBD2. This CDR3 is 16 amino acids long. Germline V CDR1 and CDR2: SQVTM, ANQGSEA. Losses at the gene ends were 7 bases for V and 10 bases for J; bases not matched to a gene: 16. The CDR3 region is CSADWGGTSGKREQFF. The CDR3 DNA reads TGCAGCGCCGATTGGGGCGGGACTAGCGGGAAACGGGAGCAGTTCTTC.

This rearrangement joins TRBV28 to TRBJ2-5; D possibly corresponds to TRBD1 (5 bases). TRBJ2-7 matches the DNA end more closely, so the J call is doubtful. Germline V lookup: CDR1 MDHEN, CDR2 SYDVKM. CDR3 length equals 14 residues. CDR3 bases: TGTGCCAGCAGTTTGGCAGGGTTTTCCTACGAGCAGTACTTC. Its protein product is CASSLAGFSYEQYF.

This chain uses TRBV28 with TRBJ2-7; no firm D call. Between the trimmed V and J ends, which lost 3 bases and 9 bases, there was a span of 15 bases. The CDR3 sequence is 13 residues long. In germline, CDR1 is MDHEN, CDR2 SYDVKM. This CDR3 is CASSLATDSVQYF. DNA for the CDR3: TGTGCCAGCAGTTTGGCAACAGATTCCGTGCAGTACTTC.